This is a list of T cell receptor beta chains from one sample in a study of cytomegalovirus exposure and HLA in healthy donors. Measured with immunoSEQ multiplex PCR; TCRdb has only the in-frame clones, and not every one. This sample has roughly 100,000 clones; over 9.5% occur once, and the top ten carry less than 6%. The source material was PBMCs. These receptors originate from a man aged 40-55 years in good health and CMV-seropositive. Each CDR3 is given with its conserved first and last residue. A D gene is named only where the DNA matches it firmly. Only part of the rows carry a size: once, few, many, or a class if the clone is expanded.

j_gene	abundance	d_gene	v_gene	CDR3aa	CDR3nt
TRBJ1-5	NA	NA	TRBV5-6	CASSLSVRDYSNQPQHF	TGTGCCAGCAGCTTGTCGGTCAGGGACTATAGCAATCAGCCCCAGCATTTT
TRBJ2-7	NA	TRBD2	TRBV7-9	CASSPSGRRSYEQYF	TGTGCCAGCAGCCCTAGCGGGAGGCGGTCCTACGAGCAGTACTTC
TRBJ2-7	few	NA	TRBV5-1	CASSNGSPYEQYF	TGCGCCAGCAGCAACGGGAGTCCCTACGAGCAGTACTTC
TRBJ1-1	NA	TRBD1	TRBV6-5	CASSYSVTGGAAEAFF	TGTGCCAGCAGTTACTCGGTGACAGGGGGCGCAGCAGAAGCTTTCTTT
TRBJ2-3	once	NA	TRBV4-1	CASKEGALALSTDTQYF	TGCGCCAGCAAGGAAGGAGCGTTAGCGCTTAGCACAGATACGCAGTATTTT
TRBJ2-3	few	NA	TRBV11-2	CASSRTLTDTQYF	TGTGCCAGCAGCCGGACTCTCACAGATACGCAGTATTTT
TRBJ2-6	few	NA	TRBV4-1	CASSQVGGSGANVLTF	TGCGCCAGCAGCCAAGTTGGCGGCTCTGGGGCCAACGTCCTGACTTTC
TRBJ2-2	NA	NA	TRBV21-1	CASSIELAGGNTGELFF	TGTGCCAGCAGCATCGAACTAGCGGGAGGGAACACCGGGGAGCTGTTTTTT
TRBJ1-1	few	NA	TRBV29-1	CSVEKRGNTEAFF	TGCAGCGTTGAAAAACGGGGGAACACTGAAGCTTTCTTT
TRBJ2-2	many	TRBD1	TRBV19	CASNLGQGSIGTGELFF	TGTGCCAGTAACCTTGGACAGGGGTCGATTGGGACCGGGGAGCTGTTTTTT
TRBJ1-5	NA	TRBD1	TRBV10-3	CAISMTLDRDNQPQHF	TGTGCCATCAGCATGACCTTGGACAGGGACAATCAGCCCCAGCATTTT
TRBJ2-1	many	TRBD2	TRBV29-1	CSVDPGLSSYNEQFF	TGCAGCGTTGATCCGGGACTAAGCTCCTACAATGAGCAGTTCTTC
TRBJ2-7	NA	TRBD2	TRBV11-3	CASSLRGSGNEQYF	TGTGCCAGCAGCTTACGGGGGAGCGGGAACGAGCAGTACTTC
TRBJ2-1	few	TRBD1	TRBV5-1	CASSPGTAYNEQFF	TGCGCCAGCAGCCCCGGGACAGCCTACAATGAGCAGTTCTTC
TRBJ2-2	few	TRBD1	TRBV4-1	CASSHLGQGDTGELFF	TGCGCCAGCAGCCACCTTGGGCAGGGGGACACCGGGGAGCTGTTTTTT
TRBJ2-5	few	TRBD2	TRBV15	CATSRASGGLETQYF	TGTGCCACCAGCAGGGCTAGCGGGGGTCTAGAGACCCAGTACTTC
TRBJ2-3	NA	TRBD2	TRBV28	CASSLGPGLAGEADTQYF	TGTGCCAGCAGTTTAGGTCCGGGACTAGCGGGAGAAGCAGATACGCAGTATTTT
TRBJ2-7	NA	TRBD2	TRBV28	CASSASGRGTYEQYF	TGTGCCAGCAGTGCTAGCGGGAGGGGAACCTACGAGCAGTACTTC
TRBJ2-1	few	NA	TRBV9	CASSVGATPRYEQFF	TGTGCCAGCAGCGTAGGGGCGACCCCACGGTATGAGCAGTTCTTC
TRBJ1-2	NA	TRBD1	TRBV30	CAWTLGQGNGYTF	TGTGCCTGGACGCTTGGACAGGGAAATGGCTACACCTTC
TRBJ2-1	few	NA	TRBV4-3	CASSHRQLGEQFF	TGCGCCAGCAGCCATCGACAGCTCGGGGAGCAGTTCTTC
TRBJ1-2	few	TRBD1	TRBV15	CATSNLGQGMDGYTF	TGTGCCACCAGCAATCTCGGACAGGGTATGGATGGCTACACCTTC
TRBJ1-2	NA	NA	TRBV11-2	CASTSGGNYGYTF	TGTGCCAGCACGTCTGGGGGCAACTATGGCTACACCTTC
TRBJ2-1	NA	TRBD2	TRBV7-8	CASSLDVLAGGSKLNEQFF	TGTGCCAGCAGCTTAGACGTCCTAGCGGGAGGGTCGAAGTTAAATGAGCAGTTCTTC
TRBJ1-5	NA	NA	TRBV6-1	CASSEREGQPQHF	TGTGCCAGCAGTGAAAGGGAGGGGCAGCCCCAGCATTTT
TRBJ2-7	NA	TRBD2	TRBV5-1	CASSSTGTSGSLGHEQYF	TGCGCCAGCAGCTCGACCGGGACTAGCGGGAGTTTAGGCCACGAGCAGTACTTC
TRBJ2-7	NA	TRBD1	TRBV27	CASRGTGRYYEQYF	TGTGCCAGCAGGGGGACAGGGCGCTACTACGAGCAGTACTTC
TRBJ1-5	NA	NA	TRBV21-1	CASTPCHDRPQHF	TGTGCCAGCACCCCATGCCACGATAGGCCCCAGCATTTT
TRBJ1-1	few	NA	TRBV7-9	CASTRGGAEAFF	TGTGCCAGCACCCGTGGAGGTGCTGAAGCTTTCTTT
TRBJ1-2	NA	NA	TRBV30	CARGGHYGYTF	TGTGCCCGGGGGGGGCACTATGGCTACACCTTC
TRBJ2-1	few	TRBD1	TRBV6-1	CASKDRVNEQFF	TGTGCCAGCAAAGACAGGGTGAATGAGCAGTTCTTC
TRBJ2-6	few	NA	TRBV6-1	CAILTTGSGANVLTF	TGTGCCATCCTCACTACAGGGTCTGGGGCCAACGTCCTGACTTTC
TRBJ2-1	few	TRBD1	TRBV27	CASSYGTGDPYNEQFF	TGTGCCAGCAGTTACGGGACAGGGGATCCCTACAATGAGCAGTTCTTC
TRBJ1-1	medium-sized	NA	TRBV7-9	CASSRGEGTEAFF	TGTGCCAGCAGCCGAGGGGAGGGAACTGAAGCTTTCTTT
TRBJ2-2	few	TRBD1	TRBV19	CASSQQTGGSGELFF	TGTGCCAGTAGTCAACAGACAGGGGGCAGCGGGGAGCTGTTTTTT
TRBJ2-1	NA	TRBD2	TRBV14	CASGTSGSLNEQFF	TGTGCCAGCGGAACTAGCGGGAGCCTTAATGAGCAGTTCTTC
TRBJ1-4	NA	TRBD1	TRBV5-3	CARRPARDREEKLFF	TGTGCCAGAAGACCCGCCCGGGACAGGGAAGAAAAACTGTTTTTT
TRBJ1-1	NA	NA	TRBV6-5	CASSQSGGFSTEAFF	TGTGCCAGCAGTCAATCCGGAGGGTTCTCCACTGAAGCTTTCTTT
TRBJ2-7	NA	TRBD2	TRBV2	CASSGGSGLAGAEEQYF	TGTGCCAGCAGTGGTGGTTCAGGACTAGCGGGAGCTGAGGAGCAGTACTTC
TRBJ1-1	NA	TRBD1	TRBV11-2	CASSIQGARAFF	TGTGCCAGCAGTATACAGGGGGCGCGAGCTTTCTTT